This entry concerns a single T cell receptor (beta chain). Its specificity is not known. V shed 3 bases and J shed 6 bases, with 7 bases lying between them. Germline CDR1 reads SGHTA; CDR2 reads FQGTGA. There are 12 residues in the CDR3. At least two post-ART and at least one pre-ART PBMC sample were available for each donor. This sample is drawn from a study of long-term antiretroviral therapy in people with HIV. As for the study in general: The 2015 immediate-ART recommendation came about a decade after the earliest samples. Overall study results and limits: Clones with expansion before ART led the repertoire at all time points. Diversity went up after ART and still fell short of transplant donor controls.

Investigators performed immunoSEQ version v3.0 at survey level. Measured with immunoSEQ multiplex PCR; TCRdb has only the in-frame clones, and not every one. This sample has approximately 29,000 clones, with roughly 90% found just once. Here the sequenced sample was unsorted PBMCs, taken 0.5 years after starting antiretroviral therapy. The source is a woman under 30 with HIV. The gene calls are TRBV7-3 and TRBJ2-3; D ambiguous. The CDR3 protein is CASSFPADTQYF. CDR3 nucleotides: TGTGCCAGCAGCTTTCCCGCGGATACGCAGTATTTT.